Below are 23 T cell receptor beta chains sequenced from a single sample in a study of regulatory T cells in long-lasting Graves disease. Building of the TCR beta libraries involved iRepertoire HTBI primers and Arm-PCR of CDR3 regions. TCRdb analysed the multiplex PCR reads with MiXCR anew, one entry per CDR3 protein. The sample has 350,000 to 450,000 distinct CDR3 sequences; approximately 16% are singletons. Time point meaning: newly diagnosed GD, antithyroid drugs for less than 3 months. With RNA extracted from PBMCs as input, the TCR library was made. The data were also submitted as part of a second study, on T cells in Graves' hyperthyroidism and ophthalmopathy.

This specimen was peripheral blood mononuclear cells (PBMCs), taken at new diagnosis, from a patient treated with antithyroid drugs. Every receptor here comes from a man aged 35-49 years with Graves disease.

The chain couples TRBV5-6 to TRBJ2-3, with 13 bases aligning to TRBD2. Per germline, CDR1 SGHDT and CDR2 YYEEEE. The CDR3 totals 17 residues. The trim removed 2 bases at V and 6 bases at J, leaving 9 bases unmatched. CDR3 region: CASSFTLTSGGADTQYF. CDR3 in DNA: TGTGCCAGCAGCTTCACCCTTACTAGCGGGGGGGCGGATACGCAGTATTTT.

About this clonotype itself: Given a much more abundant clone one base away, this may be a read error. This chain links TRBV28 with TRBJ1-2; 8 bases fit TRBD1. The CDR3 totals 13 residues. From germline, CDR1 is MDHEN and CDR2 SYDVKM. The V gene end was trimmed by 5 bases and the J gene end by 8 bases; junction bases not matched to a gene: 7. In DNA, the CDR3 is TGTGCCAGCAGTAAGACAGGGGCGGAGGGCTACACCTTC. Its translation is CASSKTGAEGYTF.

The chain combines TRBV29-1 with TRBJ1-2, with D unresolved. V shed 7 bases and J shed 5 bases, with 17 bases lying between them. This CDR3 is built from 13 residues. Germline V gene lookup returns CDR1 SQVTM and CDR2 ANQGSEA. CDR3 sequence reads: CSAGVPGLYGYTF. The CDR3 nucleotides read TGCAGCGCTGGCGTACCGGGTCTTTATGGCTACACCTTC.

This clonotype came up many times. The chain recombines TRBV20-1 with TRBJ2-5; 8 bases are shared with TRBD1. This CDR3 has 15 residues. Germline CDR1 reads DFQATT; CDR2 reads SNEGSKA (reference sequence). The junction had 8 bases not matched to a gene; V was cut back by 0 bases and J by 5 bases. In DNA, the CDR3 is TGCAGTGCTAGAGATTCCGGACAGGGATCGGAGACCCAGTACTTC. This codes for CSARDSGQGSETQYF.

This clonotype was counted many times. V and J are TRBV19 and TRBJ1-5, with D tentatively TRBD1 (5 bases). V lost 2 bases to trimming and J lost 3 bases, with 11 bases between them. Germline loops: CDR1 LNHDA, CDR2 SQIVND (reference sequence). The CDR3 length is 15 residues. The CDR3 DNA reads as TGTGCCAGTAGTATAACGGGGCGCTTCAATCAGCCCCAGCATTTT. As protein: CASSITGRFNQPQHF.

This clonotype appeared many times. J is TRBJ2-3 and V is TRBV24-1, with TRBD2 matching over 7 bases. From germline, CDR1 is KGHDR and CDR2 SFDVKD. The CDR3 is 17 residues long. The ends lost 4 bases at V and 5 bases at J; junction bases unmatched: 14. In DNA, the CDR3 is TGTGCCACCAGTGACCCCAGCGGGGCCAGTCGGAGAGATACGCAGTATTTT. Residues: CATSDPSGASRRDTQYF.

In its sample, this clonotype was seen many times. The gene calls are TRBV5-1 and TRBJ1-1; D might be TRBD1 (5 bases). The CDR3 spans 13 residues. V lost 9 bases to trimming and J lost 7 bases, with 19 bases between them. The germline CDR1 and CDR2 sequences are SGHRS and YFSETQ. This CDR3 is CATTDSPEGEAFF. The CDR3 DNA sequence: TGCGCCACCACCGACAGTCCCGAGGGTGAAGCTTTCTTT.

This sequence joins TRBV5-1 and TRBJ2-7; perhaps TRBD2 as D (6 bases). V lost 4 bases to trimming and J lost 5 bases, with 16 bases between them. This CDR3 has 14 amino acids. The germline V gene has CDR1 SGHRS and CDR2 YFSETQ. The CDR3 nucleotides are TGCGCCAGCAGCACAATGGCGGGGTCAAACGAGCAGTACTTC. It specifies CASSTMAGSNEQYF.

This clonotype appeared many times. The junction differs from germline at one of its ends, possibly a read error. CDR3 residues: CASSLRTSGGLRVF. The CDR3 nucleotides read TGTGCCAGCAGCCTACGGACTAGCGGGGGACTCCGGGTCTTC. The rearrangement links TRBV7-8 to TRBJ2-1; 13 bases line up with TRBD2. The CDR3 is 14 residues long. In germline, CDR1 is SGHVS, CDR2 FQNEAQ.

V is TRBV4-2 and J is TRBJ1-2; 7 bases map to TRBD1. Germline V lookup: CDR1 LGHNA, CDR2 YNFKEQ. Trimming removed 0 bases from V and 0 bases from J; junction bases left unmatched: 4. This CDR3 contains 16 residues. CDR3 sequence: CASSQEGGTANYGYTF. In nucleotides, the CDR3 is TGTGCCAGCAGCCAAGAGGGGGGGACAGCTAACTATGGCTACACCTTC.

In this sample, this clonotype turned up a few times. The gene calls are TRBV5-1 and TRBJ2-1; TRBD2 matches 11 bases. The germline gives CDR1 SGHRS, CDR2 YFSETQ. The CDR3 loop spans 16 amino acids. Trimming took 5 bases from V and 4 from J; bases not matched to a gene: 8. CDR3 in DNA: TGCGCCAGCAGACAAAATAGCGGGGGGGCTTACAATGAGCAGTTCTTC. Translated, it gives CASRQNSGGAYNEQFF.

The chain links TRBV19 to TRBJ2-2, with D uncertain. This CDR3 comprises 14 residues. The ends were cut back, 6 bases at V and 2 bases at J, with 10 bases in the middle. Germline V gives CDR1 LNHDA, CDR2 SQIVND (reference sequence). CDR3 nucleotides: TGTGCCAGTAGACCGGCGACTAACACCGGGGAGCTGTTTTTT. Residues: CASRPATNTGELFF.

This clonotype has a handful of counts. J is TRBJ1-2 and V is TRBV12-3 or TRBV12-4; perhaps TRBD1 as D (5 bases). Trimming removed 6 bases from V and 5 bases from J, with 13 bases in between. This CDR3 comprises 13 residues. The CDR3, as DNA: TGTGCCAGCAGGCAGGACGGACATTATGGCTACACCTTC. It specifies CASRQDGHYGYTF.

To note about this clonotype: This may arise from a read error, as a much more abundant clone is one base away. The chain carries TRBV28 and TRBJ2-7, with 13 bases identical to TRBD2. V gave up 5 bases and J gave up 7 bases; unmatched junction bases: 29. Germline CDR1 reads MDHEN; CDR2 reads SYDVKM. The CDR3 has 22 residues. CDR3 sequence reads: CASSPGGGRKTSGGTSYNEQYF. The CDR3 nucleotides are TGTGCCAGCAGTCCGGGGGGGGGCCGCAAGACTAGCGGGGGGACATCCTACAATGAGCAGTACTTC.

This clonotype has at least ten counts. The rearrangement links TRBV7-3 to TRBJ2-3; TRBD2 matches at 7 bases. Germline CDR1 and CDR2: SGHTA and FQGTGA. Trimming took 3 bases from V and 4 from J; bases not matched to a gene: 1. The CDR3 extends over 13 amino acids. Here the CDR3 reads CASSFGLADTQYF. The DNA of the CDR3 is TGTGCCAGCAGCTTTGGACTAGCAGATACGCAGTATTTT.

This clonotype came up many times. As DNA, the CDR3 is TGCGCCAGCAGCCACCAGGGAATGGTGGCAGATACGCAGTATTTT. Translated: CASSHQGMVADTQYF. This chain connects TRBV4-1 to TRBJ2-3; possibly TRBD1 for D (5 bases). Trimming shortened V by 3 bases and J by 4 bases, and 14 bases separated the two germline ends. The CDR3 spans 15 residues. CDR1 is MGHRA, CDR2 YSYEKL, per germline.

This chain links TRBV5-5 with TRBJ2-2; no clear D gene. From germline, CDR1 is SGHKS and CDR2 YYEKEE (reference sequence). The CDR3 is 14 amino acids. Trimming took off 1 base at V and 5 bases at J, with 9 bases between the two ends. This CDR3 reads CASSLFSQTGELFF. CDR3 sequence (DNA): TGTGCCAGCAGCTTGTTCAGCCAGACCGGGGAGCTGTTTTTT.

Many counts were recorded for this clonotype. The chain uses TRBV12-3 or TRBV12-4 and TRBJ1-2, with TRBD1 as a possible D gene (5 bases). Trimming stripped 6 bases from V and 7 bases from J, with 15 bases between. This CDR3 has 13 amino acids. The CDR3 is CASRPKGSSGYTF. DNA of the CDR3: TGTGCCAGCAGGCCTAAGGGGAGTAGTGGCTACACCTTC.

Notes on this clonotype: A read error may be the cause here, since a much bigger clone is one base away. This CDR3 is CASSSRTGGLRSGANVLTF. CDR3 nucleotide sequence: TGCGCCAGCAGCTCTCGGACAGGGGGCCTACGGTCTGGGGCCAACGTCCTGACTTTC. The V call is TRBV5-1, the J call TRBJ2-6; 11 bases fit TRBD1. The CDR3 has 19 residues. Trimming at V came to 3 bases and at J to 1 base, leaving 9 bases not matched to a gene. Per the germline V gene, CDR1 is SGHRS and CDR2 is YFSETQ.

The table lists this clonotype with a few counts. The CDR3 spells CASTGWDGKTEAFF. The CDR3 coding sequence is TGTGCCAGCACAGGATGGGACGGTAAGACTGAAGCTTTCTTT. This chain links TRBV6-1 with TRBJ1-1; D perhaps matches TRBD1 (5 bases). Per the germline V gene, CDR1 is MNHNS and CDR2 is SASEGT. The length of the CDR3 is 14 residues. The V and J ends lost 7 bases and 5 bases respectively, with 17 bases between them.

This clonotype was detected many times. The chain carries TRBV6-1 and TRBJ1-1; 10 bases are shared with TRBD1. J lost 3 bases, V lost 4 bases, and 5 bases had no gene match. Germline values: CDR1 MNHNS, CDR2 SASEGT. The CDR3 runs to 15 residues. The CDR3 nucleotides read TGTGCCAGCAGTGGAACCGGGACAGGGGACACTGAAGCTTTCTTT. Amino acids: CASSGTGTGDTEAFF.

In this sample, this clonotype turned up many times. This sequence joins TRBV28 and TRBJ1-1, with a weak D call TRBD1 (5 bases). The CDR3 is 14 amino acids. The germline CDR1 and CDR2 sequences are MDHEN and SYDVKM. V was clipped by 7 bases and J by 5 bases, with 17 bases between them. The CDR3 DNA follows: TGTGCCAGCACCTTAGGAGGGGATTTGACTGAAGCTTTCTTT. It is translated as CASTLGGDLTEAFF.

In the case of this clonotype: This sequence may be a read error, since a much larger clone differs from it by one base. This chain connects TRBV4-1 to TRBJ2-7; either TRBD1 or TRBD2 may supply D (5 bases each). CDR3 length equals 13 residues. Germline values: CDR1 MGHRA, CDR2 YSYEKL. This CDR3 reads CASSRGRLYEQYF. CDR3 sequence (DNA): TGTGCCAGCAGCCGGGGCAGACTCTACGAGCAGTACTTC.